A selection of T cell receptor beta chains follows, all from one sample in a study of CD8+ T cells in alopecia areata. Produced via immunoSEQ multiplex PCR; TCRdb's table is partial and in-frame only. Of about 110,000 clones listed, roughly 55% are singletons. Sequencing was performed on CD8+ T cells sorted from blood, taken at week 24, from a patient treated with tofacitinib. The receptors derive from a human donor with alopecia areata. Each CDR3 is given with its conserved first and last residue. A D gene is named only where the DNA matches it firmly. Size values are once, few and many counts, or a class for expanded clones, and some rows have none.

TRBJ2-3 TRBV13 . . TGTGCCAGCAGCACGCTCGAAGTTTTGGATACGCAGTATTTT CASSTLEVLDTQYF
TRBJ1-1 TRBV5-6 . . TGTGCCAGCAGCTTGGCTGGGGTGGGGGTGACTGAAGCTTTCTTT CASSLAGVGVTEAFF
TRBJ2-1 TRBV5-5 . few TGTGCCAGCAGCTTGGACCCCTATGGGGGGCGCAGCAATGAGCAGTTCTTC CASSLDPYGGRSNEQFF
TRBJ1-2 TRBV18 . . TGTGCCAGCTCACCGGGGGAGGGGCCGGTTGGCTACACCTTC CASSPGEGPVGYTF
TRBJ1-2 TRBV5-1 TRBD1 . TGCGCCAGCAGGGGGACAGGGGATGGCTACACCTTC CASRGTGDGYTF
TRBJ2-7 TRBV5-1 TRBD1 . TGCGCCAGCAGCTCAAATCAGGGGGCGCGGGGATACGAGCAGTACTTC CASSSNQGARGYEQYF
TRBJ2-7 TRBV30 . few TGTGCCTGGAGTGTGGCTAACATCCCCTACGAGCAGTACTTC CAWSVANIPYEQYF
TRBJ2-5 TRBV7-9 . . TGTGCCAGCAGCTTATTTTGGGAAGAGACCCAGTACTTC CASSLFWEETQYF
TRBJ1-2 TRBV11-2 . medium-sized TGTGCCAGCAGCTTAGTGGGGACTTACCTTCTGGGTTTC CASSLVGTYLLGF
TRBJ2-3 TRBV19 . . TGTGCCAGTAGCCAGCAGGGGACAGATACGCAGTATTTT CASSQQGTDTQYF
TRBJ1-4 TRBV6-6 . . TGTGGGCTTGGGGATGGTACAGGGAATGAAAAACTGTTTTTT CGLGDGTGNEKLFF
TRBJ2-7 TRBV30 . . TGTGCCTGGAAACCCAGCAGCGGATACGAGCAGTACTTC CAWKPSSGYEQYF
TRBJ2-2 TRBV29-1 . . TGCAGCGTTGTATCGGCAGAGCGGACCGGGGAGCTGTTTTTT CSVVSAERTGELFF
TRBJ2-5 TRBV2 . . TGTGCCAGCAGCCTTAAACCCGTGACACAAGAGACCCAGTACTTC CASSLKPVTQETQYF
TRBJ2-1 TRBV13 TRBD1 . TGTGCCATCCTTAGTCCGGGACAGGGCCACAATGAGCAGTTCTTC CAILSPGQGHNEQFF
TRBJ1-1 TRBV7-2 . . TGTGCCAGCAGCTTCGAGAGGGGCTCAGCTTTCTTT CASSFERGSAFF
TRBJ1-1 TRBV27 . . TGTGCCAGCAGTTTAATATCGCCGCCGAACACTGAAGCTTTCTTT CASSLISPPNTEAFF
TRBJ2-1 TRBV7-6 TRBD2 . TGTGCCAGCAGCCTGACAGTAACCGGGACTAGCGGGCGTTCTTCCAATGAGCAGTTCTTC CASSLTVTGTSGRSSNEQFF
TRBJ2-7 TRBV5-5 . . TGTGCCAGCAGCTTCTGGGGGCTACCCTACGAGCAGTACTTC CASSFWGLPYEQYF
TRBJ1-2 TRBV15 . . TGTGCCACCAGCAGCATAGAGGGCTGGAACTATGGCTACACCTTC CATSSIEGWNYGYTF
TRBJ1-1 TRBV27 . . TGTGCCAGCAGTCCTAACAGACAGGTTGAAGCTTTCTTT CASSPNRQVEAFF
TRBJ2-2 TRBV19 . many TGTGCCAGCCTAAAATTCGGGGAGCTGTTTTTT CASLKFGELFF
TRBJ2-7 TRBV30 . few TGTGCCTGGAGTGTAGGGCAGGACGTCGAGCAGTACTTC CAWSVGQDVEQYF
TRBJ2-1 TRBV30 TRBD2 . TGTGCCTGGACCCCCCAAGCGGGGGCGTACAATGAGCAGTTCTTC CAWTPQAGAYNEQFF
TRBJ2-1 TRBV5-1 TRBD2 . TGCGCCAGCAGCTGGGGAGGGTCCTACAATGAGCAGTTCTTC CASSWGGSYNEQFF
TRBJ2-4 TRBV4-3 TRBD1 few TGCGCCAGCAGCCAAGTTTTTACAGGGGGCTTGGACATTCAGTACTTC CASSQVFTGGLDIQYF
TRBJ2-2 TRBV7-6 TRBD1 . TGTGCCAGCAGCTTAGAACCAGGGGGTTCGAACACCGGGGAGCTGTTTTTT CASSLEPGGSNTGELFF
TRBJ1-1 TRBV4-1 . few TGCGCCAGCAGCCAAGGGTGGGGGGGCCCAGGCGGCACTGAAGCTTTCTTT CASSQGWGGPGGTEAFF
TRBJ2-2 TRBV5-6 . few TGTGCCAGCAGGACAGGGAACACCGGGGAGCTGTTTTTT CASRTGNTGELFF
TRBJ2-2 TRBV29-1 . once TGCAGCGTCCAAGGGCCTAGCGAGGCCGGGGAGCTGTTTTTT CSVQGPSEAGELFF
TRBJ2-3 TRBV27 TRBD2 . TGTGCCAGCAGTCCGCTCCAAGCGGGGGGAGGCACAGATACGCAGTATTTT CASSPLQAGGGTDTQYF
TRBJ2-5 TRBV10-3 . few TGTGCCATTCCCCGGACGCAAGAGACCCAGTACTTC CAIPRTQETQYF
TRBJ1-2 TRBV10-2 TRBD1 . TGCGCCAGCGGGGACAGCGGGTATGATGGCTACACCTTC CASGDSGYDGYTF
TRBJ2-3 TRBV7-3 TRBD1 once TGTGCCAGCAGCTTATCCCGGGACAGCCGAGATACGCAGTATTTT CASSLSRDSRDTQYF
TRBJ2-7 TRBV29-1 TRBD2 . TGCAGCGTTGACAGCCGGGGGGACGAGCAGTACTTC CSVDSRGDEQYF
TRBJ1-1 TRBV2 . . TGTGCCAGCAGTGATAGCGGGGCGCTTGGCACTGAAGCTTTCTTT CASSDSGALGTEAFF
TRBJ2-7 TRBV7-9 . few TGTGCCAGCAGCGCCACAACAGGGCCCGAGCAGTACTTC CASSATTGPEQYF
TRBJ1-5 TRBV7-8 . . TGTGCCAGCAGCGATGTCCCCCAGGGAACAGGCAATCAGCCCCAGCATTTT CASSDVPQGTGNQPQHF
TRBJ2-6 TRBV4-2 . medium-sized TGTGCCAGCAGCCAAGAAGGGAGCTCTGGGGCCAACGTCCTGACTTTC CASSQEGSSGANVLTF
TRBJ2-2 TRBV5-6 . . TGTGCCAGCAGCCCCCAGTCCGGGGAGCTGTTTTTT CASSPQSGELFF